A selection of T cell receptor beta chains follows, all from one sample in a study of beta chain features in type 1 diabetes. Assay used: immunoSEQ multiplex PCR; TCRdb lists only in-frame clones, some missing. This table has 250,000 or so clones, about 25% appearing once. The sequencing input was central memory CD4+ T cells from blood. Receptors were obtained from a man under 40 in good health. The CDR3 runs from the conserved cysteine through the conserved F or W. D genes are given only for firm matches. Clone size appears in some rows only: once, few, many, or a class for an expanded clone.

d_gene: TRBD2
v_gene: TRBV10-3
j_gene: TRBJ2-1
abundance: few
CDR3nt: TGTGCCATCAGGGGAGCTCGGGAGGGAAGCTCCTACAATGAGCAGTTCTTC
CDR3aa: CAIRGAREGSSYNEQFF

d_gene: TRBD1
v_gene: TRBV5-5
j_gene: TRBJ1-1
abundance: .
CDR3nt: TGTGCCAGCAGCCATCAGGGGGTGAACACTGAAGCTTTCTTT
CDR3aa: CASSHQGVNTEAFF

d_gene: .
v_gene: TRBV6-6
j_gene: TRBJ1-6
abundance: few
CDR3nt: TGTGCCAGCAGCTTAGGGGTTTCCTATAATTCACCCCTCCACTTT
CDR3aa: CASSLGVSYNSPLHF

d_gene: .
v_gene: TRBV28
j_gene: TRBJ1-5
abundance: few
CDR3nt: TGTGCCAGCAGTGACCGACGGAGGGGCTTGCCGCCCCAGCATTTT
CDR3aa: CASSDRRRGLPPQHF

d_gene: .
v_gene: TRBV30
j_gene: TRBJ2-7
abundance: few
CDR3nt: TGTGCCTGGGGGGTCGGACTACCCTACGAGCAGTACTTC
CDR3aa: CAWGVGLPYEQYF

d_gene: .
v_gene: TRBV29-1
j_gene: TRBJ2-3
abundance: few
CDR3nt: TGCAGCGTGACGCGCGCAGATACGCAGTATTTT
CDR3aa: CSVTRADTQYF

d_gene: TRBD2
v_gene: TRBV5-6
j_gene: TRBJ2-3
abundance: few
CDR3nt: TGTGCCAGCAGCCTATTCAGCGGGACTAGCGGGAGTTATACGCAGTATTTT
CDR3aa: CASSLFSGTSGSYTQYF

d_gene: .
v_gene: TRBV6-1
j_gene: TRBJ2-5
abundance: .
CDR3nt: TGTGCCAGCAGCCTGGGGGGACAACAAGAGACCCAGTACTTC
CDR3aa: CASSLGGQQETQYF

d_gene: .
v_gene: TRBV30
j_gene: TRBJ2-1
abundance: few
CDR3nt: TGTGCCTGGAGTAAGGGGACCTACAATGAGCAGTTCTTC
CDR3aa: CAWSKGTYNEQFF

d_gene: TRBD1
v_gene: TRBV7-9
j_gene: TRBJ2-7
abundance: few
CDR3nt: TGTGCCAGCTCCGATGGGACAGGACCATCCTACGAGCAGTACTTC
CDR3aa: CASSDGTGPSYEQYF

d_gene: .
v_gene: TRBV19
j_gene: TRBJ2-2
abundance: .
CDR3nt: TGTGCCAGTAGTCCGCAAGGGCGGGGCACCGGGGAGCTGTTTTTT
CDR3aa: CASSPQGRGTGELFF

d_gene: .
v_gene: TRBV15
j_gene: TRBJ1-2
abundance: many
CDR3nt: TGTGCCACCAGCAGAGTAACAGGGCCTTATGATGGCTACACCTTC
CDR3aa: CATSRVTGPYDGYTF

d_gene: .
v_gene: TRBV7-2
j_gene: TRBJ2-3
abundance: .
CDR3nt: TGTGCCAGCAGCCCTAGGGCAGATACGCAGTATTTT
CDR3aa: CASSPRADTQYF

d_gene: TRBD1
v_gene: TRBV5-5
j_gene: TRBJ2-1
abundance: .
CDR3nt: TGTGCCAGCAGCTTTACATCGGACAGGGGCGGCAATGAGCAGTTCTTC
CDR3aa: CASSFTSDRGGNEQFF

d_gene: .
v_gene: TRBV7-9
j_gene: TRBJ2-3
abundance: few
CDR3nt: TGTGCCAGCAGCCGGGACTCAGGCACAGATACGCAGTATTTT
CDR3aa: CASSRDSGTDTQYF

d_gene: TRBD1
v_gene: TRBV4-2
j_gene: TRBJ1-2
abundance: .
CDR3nt: TGTGCCAGCAGCCCAGAGATAGGGGGCGGTGGCTACACCTTC
CDR3aa: CASSPEIGGGGYTF

d_gene: TRBD2
v_gene: TRBV7-9
j_gene: TRBJ2-1
abundance: few
CDR3nt: TGTGCCAGCAGCGGGCCGGGACTAGCATGGAATGAGCAGTTCTTC
CDR3aa: CASSGPGLAWNEQFF

d_gene: TRBD2
v_gene: TRBV10-3
j_gene: TRBJ2-1
abundance: .
CDR3nt: TGTGCCACCGTAGCGGGAGATGAGCAGTTCTTC
CDR3aa: CATVAGDEQFF

d_gene: .
v_gene: TRBV7-9
j_gene: TRBJ1-1
abundance: few
CDR3nt: TGTGCCAGCAGTGACAGTCTAAGGAACACTGAAGCTTTCTTT
CDR3aa: CASSDSLRNTEAFF

d_gene: TRBD2
v_gene: TRBV29-1
j_gene: TRBJ2-1
abundance: .
CDR3nt: TGCAGCGCCCAGGAGGCTAGCGGGGACATCTTC
CDR3aa: CSAQEASGDIF

d_gene: TRBD2
v_gene: TRBV4-3
j_gene: TRBJ2-1
abundance: few
CDR3nt: TGCGCCAGCAGCCAAGAGACTAGCGGGAAGCAGTTCTTC
CDR3aa: CASSQETSGKQFF

d_gene: .
v_gene: TRBV18
j_gene: TRBJ2-7
abundance: many
CDR3nt: TGTGCCAGCTCACCATCGAGGAACGAGCAGTACTTC
CDR3aa: CASSPSRNEQYF

d_gene: TRBD1
v_gene: TRBV6-5
j_gene: TRBJ2-7
abundance: few
CDR3nt: TGTGCCAGCAAGAGGGGGACAGGGAACTACGAGCAGTACTTC
CDR3aa: CASKRGTGNYEQYF

d_gene: .
v_gene: TRBV27
j_gene: TRBJ2-4
abundance: .
CDR3nt: TGTGCCAGCAGTTCACAGGCAACCAAAAACATTCAGTACTTC
CDR3aa: CASSSQATKNIQYF

d_gene: TRBD2
v_gene: TRBV4-3
j_gene: TRBJ2-7
abundance: .
CDR3nt: TGCGCCAGCAGCCAAGGAACTAGCGGGAGTAGTGAGCAGTACTTC
CDR3aa: CASSQGTSGSSEQYF

d_gene: .
v_gene: TRBV7-6
j_gene: TRBJ1-1
abundance: few
CDR3nt: TGTGCCAGCAGCCGATCCTATGAAGCTTTCTTT
CDR3aa: CASSRSYEAFF

d_gene: .
v_gene: TRBV7-2
j_gene: TRBJ2-5
abundance: .
CDR3nt: TGTGCCAGCAGCTTGGACCCCAGGTTCCAAGAGACCCAGTACTTC
CDR3aa: CASSLDPRFQETQYF

d_gene: .
v_gene: TRBV14
j_gene: TRBJ2-2
abundance: few
CDR3nt: TGTGCCAGCAGCAGGGTAGCGTCCGGGGAGCTGTTTTTT
CDR3aa: CASSRVASGELFF

d_gene: TRBD2
v_gene: TRBV30
j_gene: TRBJ2-1
abundance: .
CDR3nt: TGTGCCTGGAGTGTACTTGGACTAGCGGGGGGTGAGCAGTTCTTC
CDR3aa: CAWSVLGLAGGEQFF

d_gene: TRBD1
v_gene: TRBV9
j_gene: TRBJ2-1
abundance: many
CDR3nt: TGTGCCAGCAGCGAGAGACAGGGGATCCATGAGCAGTTCTTC
CDR3aa: CASSERQGIHEQFF

d_gene: TRBD2
v_gene: TRBV9
j_gene: TRBJ2-2
abundance: .
CDR3nt: TGTGCCAGCAGCTATGGGACTAGCAAGGGCGGGGAGCTGTTTTTT
CDR3aa: CASSYGTSKGGELFF

d_gene: .
v_gene: TRBV25-1
j_gene: TRBJ2-2
abundance: few
CDR3nt: TGTGCCAGCAGTGAAGGTAGCGGGGAGCTGTTTTTT
CDR3aa: CASSEGSGELFF

d_gene: TRBD1
v_gene: TRBV10-3
j_gene: TRBJ2-1
abundance: .
CDR3nt: TGTGCCATCAGTGAATACGGGACAGCAGATAATGAGCAGTTCTTC
CDR3aa: CAISEYGTADNEQFF

d_gene: .
v_gene: TRBV29-1
j_gene: TRBJ2-3
abundance: .
CDR3nt: TGCAGCGGCCCTCCGGGGCAGGGTGTCGGCACAGATACGCAGTATTTT
CDR3aa: CSGPPGQGVGTDTQYF

d_gene: .
v_gene: TRBV28
j_gene: TRBJ2-1
abundance: many
CDR3nt: TGTGCCTCGGAGGGGATTCACAATGAGCAGTTCTTC
CDR3aa: CASEGIHNEQFF

d_gene: .
v_gene: TRBV2
j_gene: TRBJ2-5
abundance: few
CDR3nt: TGTGCCAGCAGTGAAAGTCGGCCGACCCAGTACTTC
CDR3aa: CASSESRPTQYF

d_gene: TRBD2
v_gene: TRBV5-4
j_gene: TRBJ2-3
abundance: .
CDR3nt: TGTGCCAGCAGCTTAGCGGGGGGCCTCACCACAGATACGCAGTATTTT
CDR3aa: CASSLAGGLTTDTQYF

d_gene: .
v_gene: TRBV29-1
j_gene: TRBJ1-4
abundance: many
CDR3nt: TGCAGCGTTGCTGCTGGGTCCGGAGGGGAAAAACTGTTTTTT
CDR3aa: CSVAAGSGGEKLFF

d_gene: .
v_gene: TRBV18
j_gene: TRBJ2-5
abundance: .
CDR3nt: TGTGCCAGCTCACCAGGAATCCAAGAGACCCAGTACTTC
CDR3aa: CASSPGIQETQYF

d_gene: .
v_gene: TRBV28
j_gene: TRBJ2-7
abundance: .
CDR3nt: TGTGCCAGCAGTCTCCAGCGGGAGCAGTACTTC
CDR3aa: CASSLQREQYF

d_gene: TRBD1
v_gene: TRBV4-2
j_gene: TRBJ1-4
abundance: .
CDR3nt: TGTGCCAGCAACTCAGGGGGCAGAGGAGAAAAACTGTTTTTT
CDR3aa: CASNSGGRGEKLFF

d_gene: .
v_gene: TRBV7-2
j_gene: TRBJ1-1
abundance: .
CDR3nt: TGTGCCAGCAGCTTAGGTATGAGCGGGACCACTGAAGCTTTCTTT
CDR3aa: CASSLGMSGTTEAFF

d_gene: .
v_gene: TRBV10-1
j_gene: TRBJ2-7
abundance: .
CDR3nt: TGCGCCAGCAGTGAAGGCAGGGGGGCCTACGAGCAGTACTTC
CDR3aa: CASSEGRGAYEQYF

d_gene: .
v_gene: TRBV11-2
j_gene: TRBJ2-1
abundance: .
CDR3nt: TGTGCCAGCAGCTTCGAGCGGGACAGGGAGCAGTTCTTC
CDR3aa: CASSFERDREQFF

d_gene: .
v_gene: TRBV7-2
j_gene: TRBJ2-1
abundance: few
CDR3nt: TGTGCCAGCAGCTCTGTGGTTGAGCAGTTCTTC
CDR3aa: CASSSVVEQFF

d_gene: .
v_gene: TRBV29-1
j_gene: TRBJ2-7
abundance: few
CDR3nt: TGCAGCGTTGGAGGGGGGACGATCGACTACGAGCAGTACTTC
CDR3aa: CSVGGGTIDYEQYF

d_gene: TRBD2
v_gene: TRBV7-6
j_gene: TRBJ2-5
abundance: .
CDR3nt: TGTGCCAGCAGCTTAGACACGGGGGGGCCAGTGAGAGAGACCCAGTACTTC
CDR3aa: CASSLDTGGPVRETQYF

d_gene: .
v_gene: TRBV10-3
j_gene: TRBJ2-1
abundance: few
CDR3nt: TGTGCCATCAGTGACGCGACAGTACCCCGGGAGTTCTTC
CDR3aa: CAISDATVPREFF

d_gene: .
v_gene: TRBV29-1
j_gene: TRBJ2-1
abundance: .
CDR3nt: TGCAGCGTTGGAGGGGGGAAGGGTTCCTACAATGAGCAGTTCTTC
CDR3aa: CSVGGGKGSYNEQFF

d_gene: .
v_gene: TRBV7-2
j_gene: TRBJ2-5
abundance: .
CDR3nt: TGTGCCAGCAGCTTAGGTAGCAGCCAAGAGACCCAGTACTTC
CDR3aa: CASSLGSSQETQYF

d_gene: TRBD2
v_gene: TRBV7-2
j_gene: TRBJ2-1
abundance: few
CDR3nt: TGTGCCAGCAGCTTTATGCTAGCGGACAATGAGCAGTTCTTC
CDR3aa: CASSFMLADNEQFF

d_gene: .
v_gene: TRBV18
j_gene: TRBJ2-7
abundance: few
CDR3nt: TGTGCCAGCTCATCAGACTTGAAACAGTACTTC
CDR3aa: CASSSDLKQYF

d_gene: TRBD1
v_gene: TRBV7-2
j_gene: TRBJ2-3
abundance: .
CDR3nt: TGTGCCAGCAGCCAACAGGGGGCAATTCCAGATACGCAGTATTTT
CDR3aa: CASSQQGAIPDTQYF

d_gene: .
v_gene: TRBV28
j_gene: TRBJ2-7
abundance: few
CDR3nt: TGTGCCAGCAACGAATTTGGGTACGAGCAGTACTTC
CDR3aa: CASNEFGYEQYF

d_gene: .
v_gene: TRBV5-4
j_gene: TRBJ1-2
abundance: .
CDR3nt: TGTGCCAGCAGCTTCTTTGTGGGGGTGGGAGGCTACACCTTC
CDR3aa: CASSFFVGVGGYTF

d_gene: .
v_gene: TRBV27
j_gene: TRBJ1-5
abundance: few
CDR3nt: TGTGCCAGCAGTTATCCTCGTGGTCCCCAGCATTTT
CDR3aa: CASSYPRGPQHF

d_gene: TRBD2
v_gene: TRBV2
j_gene: TRBJ2-1
abundance: few
CDR3nt: TGTGCCAGCAGCCGGGGAGGGGATGAGCAGTTCTTC
CDR3aa: CASSRGGDEQFF

d_gene: .
v_gene: TRBV7-2
j_gene: TRBJ2-5
abundance: .
CDR3nt: TGTGCCAGCAGCTTGGTTGGAGGGCAAGAGACCCAGTACTTC
CDR3aa: CASSLVGGQETQYF